The 6 T cell receptor beta chains below come from one sample, sequenced in a study of T cell responses to AZD1222 COVID-19 vaccine (dated by TCRdb to the early 2020s). The library was prepared using the immunoSEQ multiplex PCR assay. As stored in TCRdb, this immuneACCESS dataset retains in-frame rearrangements with V and J assigned. A fraction of the clones does not appear; measured against another copy, unresolved V genes explain less than half of the discrepancy, and the remainder lacks a known reason. This sample lists roughly 110,000 clones; just over 90% were detected once. Around 5.9% of the sample is taken by the ten largest. What the time point label conveys for this sample: about 28 days (+/-7) after the second vaccine dose. The source material was peripheral blood, sampled 28 days after the second AZD1222 dose. These receptor sequences come from an adult who received the AZD1222 COVID-19 vaccine.

The chain has TRBV10-3 and TRBJ1-1; no clear D. V was cut by 7 bases and J by 4 bases, with 19 bases left in between. This CDR3 is 15 amino acids long. The germline V gene encodes CDR1 ENHRY and CDR2 SYGVKD. In DNA, the CDR3 is TGTGCCATCACCCAGGACCGGGAACGGGGCACTGAAGCTTTCTTT. Translated, it gives CAITQDRERGTEAFF.

The J gene is TRBJ1-1, the V gene TRBV5-1; TRBD1 might be the D (5 bases). V was shortened by 2 bases and J by 3 bases, with 11 bases between the two germline ends. The CDR3 runs to 14 residues. The V gene's germline CDR1 is SGHRS and CDR2 YFSETQ. The CDR3 here is CASSLRGDDTEAFF. CDR3 DNA sequence: TGCGCCAGCAGCTTACGGGGGGATGACACTGAAGCTTTCTTT.

This chain uses TRBV19 with TRBJ2-1; 7 bases are a match to TRBD1. V shed 5 bases, J shed 2 bases, and the junction held 3 bases outside the gene matches. This CDR3 has 14 residues. The germline gives CDR1 LNHDA, CDR2 SQIVND (reference sequence). The CDR3 region has the DNA TGTGCCAGTAGTTGGACAGGACCCTACAATGAGCAGTTCTTC. This sequence encodes CASSWTGPYNEQFF.

This rearrangement joins TRBV5-3 to TRBJ1-1, with no clear D. TRBV5-3 is placed among ORFs of uncertain function. With 3 bases removed from V and 11 bases from J, the gap between germline ends came to 5 bases. The CDR3 loop spans 9 amino acids. CDR3 sequence reads: CARSCRAFF. For the CDR3, the DNA is TGTGCCAGAAGCTGCAGGGCTTTCTTT.

This rearrangement joins TRBV4-1 to TRBJ1-5; D gene unclear. CDR1 is MGHRA, CDR2 YSYEKL, per germline. The V end was cut by 0 bases, the J end by 4 bases, with 7 bases between. CDR3 length equals 14 residues. The CDR3 DNA reads TGCGCCAGCAGCCAAGAATTTGTTAATCAGCCCCAGCATTTT. The encoded protein is CASSQEFVNQPQHF.

The chain has TRBV25-1 and TRBJ1-6; 10 bases align to TRBD1. V trimming: 4 bases; J trimming: 9 bases; junction bases outside the gene matches: 6. CDR1 MGHDK and CDR2 SYGVNS come from the germline V gene. The length of the CDR3 is 15 residues. CDR3 nucleotides: TGTGCCAGCAGTGTTTCCGGGACAGGGGTTTCACCCCTCCACTTT. Translating it yields CASSVSGTGVSPLHF.